The rows below give T cell receptor beta chains drawn from one sample of a study of T cells in Graves' hyperthyroidism and ophthalmopathy. One entry per CDR3 protein results from TCRdb running MiXCR on the multiplex PCR reads. This table has about 710,000 distinct CDR3 sequences, about a sixth appearing once. The sequenced sample was blood. These receptors were collected from a young man with Graves' hyperthyroidism. Both conserved end residues are part of each CDR3. A D gene is named only where the DNA matches it firmly. Size is omitted from some rows. Given values are once, few, many or a class for expanded clones.

-,TRBJ1-1,many,TRBV7-9,13,CASSREPANEAFF,TGTGCCAGCAGCCGGGAGCCGGCGAATGAAGCTTTCTTT
-,TRBJ1-5,few,TRBV4-3,14,CASSPYTDYQPQHF,TGCGCCAGCAGCCCGTATACAGACTATCAGCCCCAGCATTTT
TRBD1,TRBJ2-3,-,TRBV24-1,16,CATSGDSAKLTDTQYF,TGTGCCACCAGTGGGGACAGCGCGAAATTAACAGATACGCAGTATTTT
-,TRBJ2-5,many,TRBV28,15,CASSLYTGSRETQYF,TGTGCCAGCAGTTTATATACGGGAAGCAGGGAGACCCAGTACTTC
TRBD1,TRBJ1-5,many,TRBV12-3/TRBV12-4,15,CASSLSRGRNQPQHF,TGTGCCAGCAGTTTGAGCAGGGGGAGGAATCAGCCCCAGCATTTT
TRBD2,TRBJ2-3,few,TRBV9,16,CASSGGSGTSTDTQYF,TGTGCCAGCAGCGGGGGGAGCGGGACTAGCACAGATACGCAGTATTTT
-,TRBJ2-5,many,TRBV18,14,CASSPPGHQETQYF,TGTGCCAGCTCACCGCCGGGACACCAAGAGACCCAGTACTTC
TRBD2,TRBJ2-1,-,TRBV24-1,14,CATSGTSGSNEQFF,TGTGCCACCAGCGGGACTAGCGGGAGCAATGAGCAGTTCTTC
-,TRBJ2-7,many,TRBV4-3,13,CASSRGHGYEQYF,TGCGCCAGCAGCCGCGGACACGGCTACGAGCAGTACTTC
-,TRBJ2-7,many,TRBV28,13,CASSYAGLYEQYF,TGTGCCAGCAGTTACGCAGGACTCTACGAGCAGTACTTC
-,TRBJ1-4,many,TRBV12-3/TRBV12-4,15,CASSLEGATNEKLFF,TGTGCCAGCAGTTTAGAGGGTGCAACTAATGAAAAACTGTTTTTT
TRBD2,TRBJ2-7,many,TRBV20-1,15,CSATRGGRASYEQYF,TGCAGCGCAACGCGGGGCGGGAGGGCCTCCTACGAGCAGTACTTC
TRBD1,TRBJ1-2,few,TRBV20-1,14,CSAIGTVIDYGYTF,TGCAGTGCCATAGGGACAGTCATAGATTATGGCTACACCTTC
-,TRBJ1-5,few,TRBV19,15,CASSIAEFSNQPQHF,TGTGCCAGTAGTATAGCGGAGTTTAGCAATCAGCCCCAGCATTTT
TRBD2,TRBJ2-5,many,TRBV27,11,CASWGGETQYF,TGTGCCAGCTGGGGGGGGGAGACCCAGTACTTC
-,TRBJ2-3,-,TRBV4-1,15,CASSQLGQLTDTQYF,TGCGCCAGCAGCCAACTAGGGCAGCTCACAGATACGCAGTATTTT
-,TRBJ2-3,many,TRBV28,14,CASSGLQKADTQYF,TGTGCCAGCTCGGGACTTCAGAAGGCAGATACGCAGTATTTT
TRBD1,TRBJ1-5,-,TRBV5-5,15,CASSFKGAASGPQHF,TGTGCCAGCAGCTTCAAGGGGGCGGCCTCGGGGCCCCAGCATTTT